The 24 T cell receptor beta chains listed next were all sequenced from one sample in a study of cytomegalovirus exposure and HLA in healthy donors. The PCR was carried out with 60 Vbeta primers and 13 Jbeta primers. Clones were sequenced by immunoSEQ multiplex PCR, and TCRdb holds only the in-frame ones, with some missing. The sample records around 140,000 clones, approximately 80% being singletons. Source material: PBMCs. The receptors were sampled from a male donor in good health and CMV-seronegative.

The V gene is TRBV5-5, the J gene TRBJ1-1, with D tentatively TRBD1 (6 bases). The CDR3 runs to 14 residues. Trimming took off 0 bases at V and 3 bases at J, with 9 bases between the two ends. CDR1 and CDR2 from the germline V gene are SGHKS and YYEKEE (reference sequence). The CDR3 DNA reads as TGTGCCAGCAGCTTGGAAAACAGGGACACTGAAGCTTTCTTT. Protein sequence: CASSLENRDTEAFF.

The chain combines TRBV19 with TRBJ2-5, with 7 positions matching TRBD1. V was pared by 6 bases and J by 9 bases, with 10 bases of the junction left unmatched. The CDR3 sequence is 13 residues long. Germline assignment: CDR1 LNHDA and CDR2 SQIVND (reference sequence). The CDR3 loop reads CASSPTGNGAQYF. The CDR3 nucleotides are TGTGCCAGTAGCCCGACAGGGAATGGGGCCCAGTACTTC.

V is TRBV2 and J is TRBJ2-3, with TRBD2 identical over 9 bases. CDR1 is SNHLY and CDR2 is FYNNEI in the germline V gene. The length of the CDR3 is 15 residues. With V trimmed by 5 bases and J by 2 bases, 5 bases remained unmatched. CDR3 amino acids: CASSRRLAVTDTQYF. The CDR3 region has the DNA TGTGCCAGCAGTCGACGACTAGCGGTCACAGATACGCAGTATTTT.

With respect to this clone: One end of the junction fails to match germline, which may point to a read error. The CDR3 here is CSSSSSRGSYSYNEQFF. As DNA, the CDR3 is TGTTCCAGCAGCTCGTCGCGAGGGAGCTACTCCTACAATGAGCAGTTCTTC. The chain uses TRBV7-9 and TRBJ2-1; possible D gene TRBD2, 5 bases. CDR1 and CDR2 from the germline V gene are SEHNR and FQNEAQ (reference sequence). CDR3 length: 17 amino acids.

This chain links TRBV27 with TRBJ2-5; D might be TRBD1 (6 bases). Germline assignment: CDR1 MNHEY and CDR2 SMNVEV (reference sequence). Trimming removed 5 bases at V and 0 bases at J, with 13 bases between. This CDR3 is 15 amino acids long. CDR3 coding DNA: TGTGCCAGCAGTATGGACAGAACGAACCAAGAGACCCAGTACTTC. It specifies CASSMDRTNQETQYF.

This chain's CDR3 is CASSPSGSGSGYNEQFF. For the CDR3, the DNA is TGTGCCAGCAGCCCCTCGGGTAGCGGGAGTGGTTACAATGAGCAGTTCTTC. The V gene is TRBV9, the J gene TRBJ2-1; 9 nucleotides match TRBD2. The trim removed 4 bases at V and 4 bases at J, leaving 12 bases unmatched. The CDR3 contains 17 residues. Germline CDR1 is SGDLS and CDR2 is YYNGEE.

The genes are TRBV6-6 and TRBJ1-1; D is possibly TRBD1 (6 bases). The germline gives CDR1 MNHNY, CDR2 SVGAGI (reference sequence). Trimming removed 11 bases from V and 3 bases from J, with 16 bases in between. CDR3 length: 13 amino acids. The CDR3 region is CASGVKSDTEAFF. CDR3 sequence (DNA): TGTGCCTCAGGGGTTAAGTCGGACACTGAAGCTTTCTTT.

The chain is built from TRBV7-8 and TRBJ1-2; tentatively, D is TRBD1 (5 bases). V lost 5 bases to trimming and J lost 5 bases, with 15 bases between them. The CDR3 is 14 residues long. Germline CDR1 and CDR2: SGHVS and FQNEAQ. CDR3 loop: CASSERDGLYGYTF. The CDR3, as DNA: TGTGCCAGCAGCGAGCGGGACGGGCTTTATGGCTACACCTTC.

J is TRBJ2-3 and V is TRBV9; 9 bases fit TRBD1. With V trimmed by 3 bases and J by 0 bases, 5 bases remained unmatched. Per the germline V gene, CDR1 is SGDLS and CDR2 is YYNGEE. This CDR3 has 16 residues. Written as DNA, the CDR3 is TGTGCCAGCAGCGGAACCGGGACAGGGAGCACAGATACGCAGTATTTT. It specifies CASSGTGTGSTDTQYF. Combining the CDR3 with reference TRBV9 and TRBJ2-3 gives the whole variable domain DSGVTQTPKHLITATGQRVTLRCSPRSGDLSVYWYQQSLDQGLQFLIQYYNGEERAKGNILERFSAQQFPDLHSELNLSSLELGDSALYFCASSGTGTGSTDTQYFGPGTRLTVL.

The gene calls are TRBV5-6 and TRBJ2-3, with 8 positions matching TRBD2. CDR1 is SGHDT and CDR2 is YYEEEE in the germline V gene. Losses at the gene ends were 5 bases for V and 4 bases for J; bases not matched to a gene: 3. The CDR3 is 13 amino acids. The CDR3 DNA reads TGTGCCAGCAGGAAACTAGCGGCAGATACGCAGTATTTT. Its protein product is CASRKLAADTQYF.

The chain has TRBV7-9 and TRBJ1-5; D unresolved. Germline V lookup: CDR1 SEHNR, CDR2 FQNEAQ (reference sequence). This CDR3 comprises 12 residues. Trimming removed 3 bases from V and 6 bases from J, with 6 bases in between. The DNA of the CDR3 is TGTGCCAGCAGCTTCCTGGCTCAGCCCCAGCATTTT. Protein sequence: CASSFLAQPQHF.

To note about this clone: One junction end disagrees with the germline gene, perhaps due to a read error. The CDR3 loop is CSVEDQAGSFEQYF. CDR3 in DNA: TGCAGCGTTGAAGATCAGGCAGGGTCCTTCGAGCAGTACTTC. This sequence joins TRBV29-1 and TRBJ2-5, with a weak D call TRBD1 (5 bases). The last part of the DNA fits TRBJ2-7 better; the J call may be wrong. The CDR3 runs to 14 residues. CDR1 SQVTM and CDR2 ANQGSEA come from the germline V gene.

The chain couples TRBV27 to TRBJ2-7; 10 nucleotides match TRBD1. This CDR3 spans 15 amino acids. The V segment lost 7 bases and the J segment 5 bases; nucleotides outside the gene matches: 11. CDR1 is MNHEY, CDR2 SMNVEV, per germline (reference sequence). CDR3 bases: TGTGCCAGCACCACTTCACGACAGGGGGCCCACGAGCAGTACTTC. Its translation is CASTTSRQGAHEQYF.

In this sample, this clone turned up a few times. The J gene is TRBJ1-2, the V gene TRBV19; unclear D gene. The ends were cut back, 0 bases at V and 4 bases at J, with 18 bases in the middle. The CDR3 runs 17 residues. Germline-derived CDR1 and CDR2 are LNHDA and SQIVND (reference sequence). CDR3 residues: CASSIDYAPTRGYGYTF. CDR3 bases: TGTGCCAGTAGTATAGATTATGCCCCCACGAGAGGCTATGGCTACACCTTC.

The genes are TRBV27 and TRBJ2-7; 11 bases fit TRBD1. The V and J ends lost 7 bases and 0 bases, in that order; junction bases with no gene match: 2. The germline V gene encodes CDR1 MNHEY and CDR2 SMNVEV (reference sequence). The CDR3 has 14 amino acids. DNA of the CDR3: TGTGCCAGCAAAGGGACAGGGGGCTCCTACGAGCAGTACTTC. Its translation: CASKGTGGSYEQYF.

This clone was counted a single time. The genes are TRBV6-5 and TRBJ1-2; D is uncertain. The V end was cut by 0 bases, the J end by 6 bases, with 8 bases between. CDR1 is MNHEY and CDR2 is SVGAGI in the germline V gene. This CDR3 is 13 amino acids long. CDR3 sequence reads: CASSYSNGDGYTF. CDR3 in DNA: TGTGCCAGCAGTTACTCGAACGGGGATGGCTACACCTTC.

In DNA, the CDR3 is TGCGCCAGCAGCGCCACGCTAGCGGGGGGACAAGAGACCCAGTACTTC. Amino acids: CASSATLAGGQETQYF. V usage is TRBV5-1 and J usage is TRBJ2-5; 11 bases line up with TRBD2. Germline loops: CDR1 SGHRS, CDR2 YFSETQ. The length of the CDR3 is 16 residues. V was pared by 4 bases and J by 2 bases, with 7 bases of the junction left unmatched.

There are a few counts of this clone. The rearrangement links TRBV4-3 to TRBJ1-3, with a weak D call TRBD1 (5 bases). Trimming shortened V by 0 bases and J by 1 base, and 7 bases separated the two germline ends. The germline CDR1 and CDR2 sequences are LGHNA and YSLEER. This CDR3 is built from 15 residues. The CDR3 loop reads CASSQDRGSGNTIYF. DNA for the CDR3: TGCGCCAGCAGCCAAGATAGGGGATCTGGAAACACCATATATTTT.

The V call is TRBV7-9, the J call TRBJ2-5; TRBD1 matches at 9 bases. The DNA end is more similar to TRBJ2-7, so the J call may be wrong. The CDR3 is 16 amino acids. Germline V gene sequence: CDR1 SEHNR, CDR2 FQNEAQ (reference sequence). CDR3 region: CASSKGQGKGSYEQYF. The CDR3 nucleotides read TGTGCCAGCAGCAAGGGACAGGGAAAGGGCTCCTACGAGCAGTACTTC.

This chain uses TRBV27 with TRBJ1-5; D is undetermined. V was clipped by 3 bases and J by 0 bases, with 3 bases between them. Germline loops: CDR1 MNHEY, CDR2 SMNVEV (reference sequence). The length of the CDR3 is 13 residues. The CDR3: CASSFYSNQPQHF. As DNA, the CDR3 is TGTGCCAGCAGTTTCTATAGCAATCAGCCCCAGCATTTT.

This clone was seen more than once but under ten times. V and J are TRBV15 and TRBJ2-1; 7 nucleotides line up with TRBD2. Germline loops: CDR1 LNHNV, CDR2 YYDKDF (reference sequence). This CDR3 is 18 amino acids long. Trimming at V came to 1 base and at J to 5 bases, leaving 14 bases not matched to a gene. CDR3 sequence reads: CATSRGGAWGGSNNEQFF. DNA for the CDR3: TGTGCCACCAGCAGAGGAGGGGCTTGGGGCGGGAGTAACAATGAGCAGTTCTTC.

This chain uses TRBV30 with TRBJ2-7, with a tentative D call TRBD2 (6 bases). With 0 bases removed from V and 3 bases from J, the gap between germline ends came to 12 bases. Germline V CDR1 and CDR2: GTSNPN, SVGIG (reference sequence). This CDR3 region has 14 residues. Written as DNA, the CDR3 is TGTGCCTGGAGTGTAGGAGGGGCACTCTACGAGCAGTACTTC. Translating it yields CAWSVGGALYEQYF.

The chain couples TRBV4-1 to TRBJ1-1; 7 positions match TRBD1. The CDR3 extends over 15 amino acids. The V gene end was trimmed by 3 bases and the J gene end by 5 bases; junction bases not matched to a gene: 9. Looked up from germline, CDR1 is MGHRA and CDR2 is YSYEKL. CDR3 sequence reads: CASSQGTGDGTEAFF. CDR3 nucleotide sequence: TGCGCCAGCAGCCAGGGTACAGGGGATGGGACTGAAGCTTTCTTT.

The gene calls are TRBV7-1 and TRBJ2-4; 15 bases fit TRBD2. TRBV7-1 is placed among ORFs of uncertain function. Trimming took 2 bases from V and 0 from J; bases not matched to a gene: 20. The CDR3 sequence is 24 residues long. The CDR3 nucleotides read TGTGCCAGCAGCTCACAGGATTACTTCGGGACTAGCGGGAGGAGTTCCCTAGCCAAAAACATTCAGTACTTC. Encoded protein: CASSSQDYFGTSGRSSLAKNIQYF.